This T cell receptor beta chain was sequenced in a study of T cell changes during pregnancy in multiple sclerosis. This CDR3 is built from 17 residues. Germline CDR1 and CDR2: SGDLS and YYNGEE. Trimming left V 4 bases short and J 0 bases short, with 14 bases between. The table came from immunoSEQ multiplex PCR; TCRdb's copy has only in-frame clones and leaves some out. The sample includes approximately 88,000 clones, almost 95% of them seen just once. The rearrangement uses TRBV9 and TRBJ2-6; weak D call: TRBD1 (6 bases). The sample in question was peripheral blood, obtained in the first trimester of pregnancy. This TCR derives from a female donor with multiple sclerosis, enrolled in a pregnancy study. The CDR3 reads CASSSRQANSGANVLTF. The CDR3 bases are TGTGCCAGCAGCTCCCGACAGGCCAACTCTGGGGCCAACGTCCTGACTTTC.